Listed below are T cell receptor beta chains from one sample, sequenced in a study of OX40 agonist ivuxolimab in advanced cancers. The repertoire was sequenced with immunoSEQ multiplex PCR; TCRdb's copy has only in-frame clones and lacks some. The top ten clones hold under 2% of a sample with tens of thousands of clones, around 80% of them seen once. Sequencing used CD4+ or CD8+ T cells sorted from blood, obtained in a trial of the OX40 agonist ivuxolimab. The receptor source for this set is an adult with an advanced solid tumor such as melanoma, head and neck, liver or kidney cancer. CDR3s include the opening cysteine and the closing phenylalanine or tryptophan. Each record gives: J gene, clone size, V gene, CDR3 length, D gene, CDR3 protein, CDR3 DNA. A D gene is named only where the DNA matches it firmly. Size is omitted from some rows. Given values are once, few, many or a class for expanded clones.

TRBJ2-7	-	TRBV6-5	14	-	CASSSLGAAYEQYF	TGTGCCAGCAGTTCCTTGGGGGCTGCCTACGAGCAGTACTTC
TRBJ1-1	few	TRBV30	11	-	CAWRGRTEAFF	TGTGCCTGGAGAGGGCGGACTGAAGCTTTCTTT
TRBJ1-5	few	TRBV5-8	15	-	CASSLGRDSNQPQHF	TGTGCCAGCAGCTTGGGCAGGGATAGCAATCAGCCCCAGCATTTT
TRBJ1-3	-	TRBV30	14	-	CAWKGQGLGNTIYF	TGTGCCTGGAAAGGGCAGGGTTTGGGAAACACCATATATTTT
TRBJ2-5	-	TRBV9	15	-	CASSVAGLLTETQYF	TGTGCCAGCAGCGTAGCAGGGTTGTTAACGGAGACCCAGTACTTC
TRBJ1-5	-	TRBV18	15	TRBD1	CASSRTTGVGQPQHF	TGTGCCAGCTCCCGAACTACAGGGGTGGGACAGCCCCAGCATTTT
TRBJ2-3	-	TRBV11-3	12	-	CASSLSGDTQYF	TGTGCCAGCAGCTTATCTGGAGATACGCAGTATTTT
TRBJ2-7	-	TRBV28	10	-	CASSLYEQYF	TGTGCCAGCAGTCTCTACGAGCAGTACTTC
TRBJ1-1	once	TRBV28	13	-	CASSLLGYTEAFF	TGTGCCAGCAGTTTATTGGGATACACTGAAGCTTTCTTT
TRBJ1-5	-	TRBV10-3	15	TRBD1	CAISLDRGDNQPQHF	TGTGCCATCAGTTTGGACAGGGGGGATAATCAGCCCCAGCATTTT
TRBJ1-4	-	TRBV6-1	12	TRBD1	CASGDRNEKLFF	TGTGCCAGCGGGGACAGAAATGAAAAACTGTTTTTT
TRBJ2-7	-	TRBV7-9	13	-	CASSLAVLNEQYF	TGTGCCAGCAGCTTAGCTGTGTTGAACGAGCAGTACTTC
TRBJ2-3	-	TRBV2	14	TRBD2	CASMAGGSTDTQYF	TGTGCCAGCATGGCGGGGGGCTCCACAGATACGCAGTATTTT
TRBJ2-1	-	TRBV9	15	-	CASSADLRGYNEQFF	TGTGCCAGCAGCGCGGACCTACGGGGCTACAATGAGCAGTTCTTC
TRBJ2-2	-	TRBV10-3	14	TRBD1	CAISLGQGAGELFF	TGTGCCATCAGCCTCGGACAGGGGGCCGGGGAGCTGTTTTTT
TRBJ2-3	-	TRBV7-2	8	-	CASHTQYF	TGTGCCAGCCATACGCAGTATTTT
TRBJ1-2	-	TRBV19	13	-	CASSMGSGPGYTF	TGTGCCAGTAGTATGGGGTCCGGACCGGGCTACACCTTC
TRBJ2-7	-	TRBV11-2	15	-	CASSLVVSLRPEQYF	TGTGCCAGCAGCTTAGTGGTGTCTTTGCGGCCCGAGCAGTACTTC
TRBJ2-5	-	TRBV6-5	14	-	CASSYWSDQETQYF	TGTGCCAGCAGTTACTGGTCAGATCAAGAGACCCAGTACTTC
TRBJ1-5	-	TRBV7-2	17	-	CASSLGTDRYSNQPQHF	TGTGCCAGCAGCCTCGGGACCGACCGATATAGCAATCAGCCCCAGCATTTT
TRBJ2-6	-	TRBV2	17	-	CASRKDDIGSGANVLTF	TGTGCCAGCAGAAAGGACGACATAGGGTCTGGGGCCAACGTCCTGACTTTC
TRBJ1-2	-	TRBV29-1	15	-	CSVKPDTTSVDGYTF	TGCAGCGTTAAGCCTGATACTACGAGTGTGGATGGCTACACCTTC
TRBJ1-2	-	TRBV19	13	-	CASSTGRGYGYTF	TGTGCCAGTAGTACTGGGCGCGGCTATGGCTACACCTTC
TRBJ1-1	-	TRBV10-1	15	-	CASSDRAHRRAEAFF	TGCGCCAGCAGTGACAGGGCCCACCGAAGGGCTGAAGCTTTCTTT
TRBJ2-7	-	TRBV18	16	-	CASSSYSSGRAYEQYF	TGTGCCAGCTCATCTTACTCCAGTGGGCGCGCTTACGAGCAGTACTTC
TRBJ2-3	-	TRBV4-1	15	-	CASSQNPGGPDTQYF	TGCGCCAGCAGCCAAAATCCCGGAGGTCCAGATACGCAGTATTTT
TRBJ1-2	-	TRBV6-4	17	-	CASSERAGALTNYGYTF	TGTGCCAGCAGTGAGAGGGCAGGGGCCCTCACTAACTATGGCTACACCTTC
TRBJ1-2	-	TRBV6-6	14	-	CASTQAQGNYGYTF	TGTGCCAGCACGCAAGCACAGGGCAACTATGGCTACACCTTC
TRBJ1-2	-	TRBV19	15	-	CASSIRDAADYGYTF	TGTGCCAGTAGTATAAGGGACGCCGCGGACTATGGCTACACCTTC
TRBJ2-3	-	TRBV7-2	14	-	CASSPGKSADTQYF	TGTGCCAGCAGCCCCGGTAAGAGCGCAGATACGCAGTATTTT
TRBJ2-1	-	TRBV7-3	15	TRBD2	CASSLRGLASNEQFF	TGTGCCAGCAGCTTAAGGGGACTAGCGAGTAATGAGCAGTTCTTC
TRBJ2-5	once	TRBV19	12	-	CASALSQETQYF	TGTGCCAGTGCTCTGAGTCAAGAGACCCAGTACTTC
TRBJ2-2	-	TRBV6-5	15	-	CASSYTGSNTGELFF	TGTGCCAGCAGTTACACCGGCTCGAACACCGGGGAGCTGTTTTTT
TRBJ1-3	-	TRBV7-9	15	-	CASSLLRGAGNTIYF	TGTGCCAGCAGTCTACTTAGGGGGGCTGGAAACACCATATATTTT
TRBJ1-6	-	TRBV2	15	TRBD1	CASNFVGQGISPLHF	TGTGCCAGCAATTTCGTGGGACAGGGCATTTCACCCCTCCACTTT
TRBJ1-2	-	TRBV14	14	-	CASSQDPGVYGYTF	TGTGCCAGCAGCCAAGATCCAGGGGTCTATGGCTACACCTTC
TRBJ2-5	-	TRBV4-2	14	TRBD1	CASSPGQGVETQYF	TGTGCCAGCAGCCCAGGACAGGGTGTGGAGACCCAGTACTTC
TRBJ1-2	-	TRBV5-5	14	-	CASSIRQDSYGYTF	TGTGCCAGCAGCATTCGACAGGACTCCTATGGCTACACCTTC
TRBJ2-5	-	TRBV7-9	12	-	CASSLVGETQYF	TGTGCCAGCAGCTTAGTAGGAGAGACCCAGTACTTC
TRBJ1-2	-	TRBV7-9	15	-	CASSLAGAWGYGYTF	TGTGCCAGCAGCTTAGCGGGAGCCTGGGGCTATGGCTACACCTTC
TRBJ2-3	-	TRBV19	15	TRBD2	CASRSGGGYTDTQYF	TGTGCCAGCAGGAGCGGCGGGGGATACACAGATACGCAGTATTTT
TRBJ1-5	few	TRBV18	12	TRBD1	CASSLTGEPQHF	TGTGCCAGCTCACTCACAGGGGAGCCCCAGCATTTT
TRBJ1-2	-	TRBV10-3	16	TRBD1	CAISEGLTGGHNGYTF	TGTGCCATCAGTGAAGGGCTGACAGGGGGCCACAATGGCTACACCTTC
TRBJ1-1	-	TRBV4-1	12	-	CASSRRDTEAFF	TGCGCCAGCAGCCGGAGAGACACTGAAGCTTTCTTT
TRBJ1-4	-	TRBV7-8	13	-	CASSLSPNEKLFF	TGTGCCAGCAGCTTATCCCCGAATGAAAAACTGTTTTTT
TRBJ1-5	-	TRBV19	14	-	CASSILGGNQPQHF	TGTGCCAGTAGTATTTTAGGGGGGAATCAGCCCCAGCATTTT
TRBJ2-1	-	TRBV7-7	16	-	CASSLRETSAYNEQFF	TGTGCCAGCAGCCTACGTGAGACAAGCGCCTACAATGAGCAGTTCTTC
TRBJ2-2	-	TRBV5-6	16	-	CASSFRRSRDTGELFF	TGTGCCAGCAGCTTCCGTCGTTCCAGGGACACCGGGGAGCTGTTTTTT
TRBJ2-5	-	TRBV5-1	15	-	CASSLVAGSGETQYF	TGCGCCAGCAGCTTGGTGGCGGGGTCGGGAGAGACCCAGTACTTC
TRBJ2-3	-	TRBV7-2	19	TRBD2	CASSSRGMRASGRTDTQYF	TGTGCCAGCAGCTCCCGGGGGATGCGGGCTAGCGGACGCACAGATACGCAGTATTTT
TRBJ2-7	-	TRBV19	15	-	CASSKGDVREYEQYF	TGTGCCAGTAGTAAGGGGGACGTTCGGGAATACGAGCAGTACTTC
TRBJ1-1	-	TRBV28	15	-	CASSAPPGRNTEAFF	TGTGCCAGCAGCGCCCCCCCTGGCCGGAACACTGAAGCTTTCTTT
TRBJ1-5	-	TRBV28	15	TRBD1	CASSINTGGGQPQHF	TGTGCCAGCAGTATAAACACAGGGGGCGGTCAGCCCCAGCATTTT
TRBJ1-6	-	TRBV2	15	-	CASSVQRSYNSPLHF	TGTGCCAGCAGTGTGCAGCGCTCCTATAATTCACCCCTCCACTTT
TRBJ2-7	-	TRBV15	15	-	CATSRDNLAGREQYF	TGTGCCACCAGCAGAGATAATTTGGCAGGGCGCGAGCAGTACTTC
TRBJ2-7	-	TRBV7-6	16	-	CASSLAASPYINEQYF	TGTGCCAGCAGCTTAGCAGCTTCCCCCTACATCAACGAGCAGTACTTC
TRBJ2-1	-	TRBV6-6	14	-	CASSYERTANEQFF	TGTGCCAGCAGTTACGAACGGACGGCCAATGAGCAGTTCTTC
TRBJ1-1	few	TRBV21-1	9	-	CASSIEAFF	TGTGCCAGCAGCATAGAAGCTTTCTTT
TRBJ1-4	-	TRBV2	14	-	CASRVDGGSGKLFF	TGTGCCAGCAGAGTCGACGGAGGGTCAGGAAAACTGTTTTTT
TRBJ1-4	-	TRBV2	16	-	CASSKPPGSFNEKLFF	TGTGCCAGCAGTAAGCCGCCAGGGTCGTTTAATGAAAAACTGTTTTTT